This T cell receptor beta chain was retrieved from a study of cytomegalovirus exposure and HLA in healthy donors. The overall study: The Caucasian-associated ancestry cluster contained roughly four fifths of the roughly 400 genotyped donors.

Notes on this clone: Its antigen is undetermined.

Study-level results: As a later analysis revealed, most CMV-associated TCR beta chains appeared HLA-restricted. V- and J-gene trimming of TCR beta was linked (in a later analysis) to a missense DCLRE1C variant.

The CDR3 sequence is 15 residues long. CDR1 is SGHRS, CDR2 YFSETQ, per germline. Trimming removed 0 bases from V and 8 bases from J; junction bases left unmatched: 10. Primers for the PCR totalled 60 Vbeta and 13 Jbeta. Clones were sequenced by immunoSEQ multiplex PCR, and TCRdb holds only the in-frame ones, with some missing. The sample contains roughly 89,000 clones, more than 55% of which appear only once. The receptor was isolated from a woman in her fifties or sixties in good health and CMV-seropositive. The J gene is TRBJ1-2, the V gene TRBV5-1; 7 positions agree with TRBD1. Sequencing input: PBMCs. The CDR3 sequence is CASSLGVQGHGGYTF. The CDR3 bases are TGCGCCAGCAGCTTGGGGGTACAGGGGCACGGAGGCTACACCTTC. The full variable domain, with the rest looked up from reference TRBV5-1 and TRBJ1-2, is KAGVTQTPRYLIKTRGQQVTLSCSPISGHRSVSWYQQTPGQGLQFLFEYFSETQRNKGNFPGRFSGRQFSNSRSEMNVSTLELGDSALYLCASSLGVQGHGGYTFGSGTRLTVV.